Presented here are 30 T cell receptor beta chains from one specimen sequenced in a study of metastatic and nonmetastatic thyroid tumors. TCRdb re-processed the PCR reads through MiXCR. The data hold 20,000 to 25,000 clones, with approximately 22% observed a single time. Every patient was untreated before thyroid surgery. The sample taken for sequencing was tumor tissue. Receptors originate from a female donor with papillary thyroid cancer or a benign thyroid nodule (not recorded which). Some clones in this sample may be carry-over from other donors' samples.

The chain recombines TRBV20-1 with TRBJ2-7; 7 nucleotides match TRBD2. Looked up from germline, CDR1 is DFQATT and CDR2 is SNEGSKA (reference sequence). The length of the CDR3 is 13 residues. The CDR3 DNA is TGCGGTGTCCCAGTGGGAGGGCACTACGAGCAGTACTTC. This translates into CGVPVGGHYEQYF.

This clone appeared many times. CDR3 protein: CASSSRGYTF. CDR3 DNA: TGTGCCAGCAGTTCTCGAGGCTACACCTTC. The V call is TRBV28, the J call TRBJ1-2, with D hard to call. CDR1 is MDHEN and CDR2 is SYDVKM in the germline V gene. CDR3 size: 10 residues. V lost 4 bases, J lost 8 bases, and 5 bases lay in between.

V gene TRBV13 combines with J gene TRBJ2-3, with D hard to call. Looked up from germline, CDR1 is PRHDT and CDR2 is FYEKMQ (reference sequence). Trimming stripped 3 bases from V and 6 bases from J, with 10 bases between. This CDR3 is built from 13 residues. The CDR3 sequence: CASSFGRSDTQYF. The CDR3 coding sequence is TGTGCCAGCAGCTTTGGTAGGTCCGATACGCAGTATTTT.

This clone rates as medium-sized (0.01 to 0.1%). Here the CDR3 reads CASSATGWGGYEQYF. CDR3 DNA sequence: TGCGCCAGCAGCGCGACAGGGTGGGGTGGTTACGAGCAGTACTTC. The chain recombines TRBV5-1 with TRBJ2-7; the match to TRBD1 covers 7 bases. Trimming cost V 4 bases and J 4 bases; bases outside gene matches: 11. Looked up from germline, CDR1 is SGHRS and CDR2 is YFSETQ. The CDR3 loop spans 15 amino acids.

The chain employs TRBV13 and TRBJ2-6; D may be TRBD2 (7 bases). Trimming took off 6 bases at V and 2 bases at J, with 14 bases between the two ends. Germline CDR1 PRHDT, CDR2 FYEKMQ (reference sequence). The CDR3 runs to 16 residues. The CDR3 loop is CASSTGGETGANVLTF. The CDR3 nucleotides are TGTGCCAGCAGTACGGGGGGCGAAACTGGGGCCAACGTCCTGACTTTC.

This chain links TRBV4-2 with TRBJ1-3, with a tentative D call TRBD1 (6 bases). The CDR3 runs 18 residues. V was shortened by 4 bases and J by 1 base, with 20 bases between the two germline ends. Germline CDR1 LGHNA, CDR2 YNFKEQ. The CDR3 here is CASSRFLTGSTSGNTIYF. DNA of the CDR3: TGTGCCAGCAGCCGCTTTCTCACAGGGTCTACGTCTGGAAACACCATATATTTT.

The CDR3 reads CASSLAGFRREKLFF. CDR3 sequence (DNA): TGCGCCAGCAGCTTGGCAGGCTTTCGTAGGGAAAAACTGTTTTTT. The chain is built from TRBV5-1 and TRBJ1-4, with D unclear. V lost 0 bases, J lost 8 bases, and 14 bases lay in between. This CDR3 contains 15 residues. The V gene's germline CDR1 is SGHRS and CDR2 YFSETQ. The full variable domain, its missing parts supplied by reference TRBV5-1 and TRBJ1-4, is KAGVTQTPRYLIKTRGQQVTLSCSPISGHRSVSWYQQTPGQGLQFLFEYFSETQRNKGNFPGRFSGRQFSNSRSEMNVSTLELGDSALYLCASSLAGFRREKLFFGSGTQLSVL.

The V gene is TRBV5-1, the J gene TRBJ2-1; D remains unclear. The V gene lost 3 bases and the J gene lost 3 bases, with 4 bases spanning the gap. This CDR3 region has 12 residues. Germline lookup yields CDR1 SGHRS and CDR2 YFSETQ. The CDR3, as DNA: TGCGCCAGCAGCTGGGACTACAATGAGCAGTTCTTC. It encodes CASSWDYNEQFF. Combining the CDR3 with reference TRBV5-1 and TRBJ2-1 gives the whole variable domain KAGVTQTPRYLIKTRGQQVTLSCSPISGHRSVSWYQQTPGQGLQFLFEYFSETQRNKGNFPGRFSGRQFSNSRSEMNVSTLELGDSALYLCASSWDYNEQFFGPGTRLTVL.

This clone is deemed medium-sized. This chain connects TRBV5-7 to TRBJ1-2; 7 nucleotides align to TRBD1. TRBV5-7 qualifies as an ORF whose function is uncertain. The CDR3 covers 13 residues. The V and J ends lost 4 bases and 5 bases, in that order; junction bases with no gene match: 5. The CDR3 is CASSPGTVYGYTF. The CDR3 DNA reads TGTGCCAGCAGCCCCGGGACAGTTTATGGCTACACCTTC.

This clone was picked up a small number of times. V usage is TRBV24-1 and J usage is TRBJ2-7, with D perhaps TRBD1 (6 bases). The CDR3 length is 15 residues. Trimming pared 4 bases from V and 2 bases from J, leaving 14 bases between. Looked up from germline, CDR1 is KGHDR and CDR2 is SFDVKD. CDR3: CATSDPGQLPYEQYF. The CDR3 coding sequence is TGTGCCACCAGTGACCCCGGACAGCTCCCCTACGAGCAGTACTTC.

The table lists this clone with a few counts. This rearrangement joins TRBV6-1 to TRBJ2-5, with 13 bases that match TRBD2. The germline CDR1 and CDR2 sequences are MNHNS and SASEGT. V dropped 6 bases and J dropped 5; count of bases not matched to a gene: 15. The CDR3 has 18 residues. CDR3: CASSLVFRTSGSGETQYF. The CDR3 nucleotides are TGTGCCAGCAGCTTAGTGTTTCGGACTAGCGGGAGCGGGGAGACCCAGTACTTC.

At least ten counts were recorded for this clone. This may stem from a read error, because a much larger clone lies one nucleotide away. The genes are TRBV18 and TRBJ2-7; perhaps TRBD1 as D (5 bases). Trimming removed 5 bases from V and 3 bases from J, with 17 bases in between. This CDR3 contains 15 residues. From germline, CDR1 is KGHSH and CDR2 LQKENI. CDR3 region: CASSLTTAPVYEQYF. The CDR3, as DNA: TGTGCCAGCTCATTAACGACAGCGCCTGTCTACGAGCAGTACTTC.

This clone has ten or more counts. This rearrangement joins TRBV29-1 to TRBJ2-4; 10 positions agree with TRBD1. CDR1 and CDR2 from the germline V gene are SQVTM and ANQGSEA. J gave up 9 bases and V 6 bases, and 11 bases lay outside the gene matches. The CDR3 consists of 14 residues. The CDR3 coding sequence is TGCAGCGTGAGCGAACGACAGGGGGCGGGCATTCAGTACTTC. Amino acids: CSVSERQGAGIQYF. The entire variable domain, with the rest obtained from reference TRBV29-1 and TRBJ2-4, is as follows: SAVISQKPSRDICQRGTSLTIQCQVDSQVTMMFWYRQQPGQSLTLIATANQGSEATYESGFVIDKFPISRPNLTFSTLTVSNMSPEDSSIYLCSVSERQGAGIQYFGAGTRLSVL.

The chain couples TRBV19 to TRBJ1-6; D remains ambiguous. The CDR3 spans 15 residues. Germline CDR1 is LNHDA and CDR2 is SQIVND (reference sequence). V gave up 2 bases and J gave up 6 bases, with 11 bases separating them. The CDR3 DNA reads TGTGCCAGTAGTATATCATTGGTGACTAATTCACCCCTCCACTTT. It encodes CASSISLVTNSPLHF.

The V call is TRBV4-1, the J call TRBJ1-6; tentative D call: TRBD1 (5 bases). The CDR3 consists of 15 residues. CDR1 is MGHRA and CDR2 is YSYEKL in the germline V gene. Trimming took 4 bases from V and 6 from J, leaving 13 bases between them. This CDR3 reads CASSLEGTANSPLHF. In DNA form, the CDR3 reads TGCGCCAGCAGCCTAGAAGGGACGGCTAATTCACCCCTCCACTTT.

Note on this clone: An end of the junction differs from the germline gene, which may be a read error. V gene TRBV11-3 combines with J gene TRBJ1-3, with D hard to call. The V gene's germline CDR1 is SGHNT and CDR2 YENEEA. The CDR3 extends over 12 amino acids. CDR3 residues: CANSLVRNTIYF. The CDR3 DNA is TGTGCCAACAGCTTAGTTCGGAACACCATATATTTT. Combining the CDR3 with reference TRBV11-3 and TRBJ1-3 gives the whole variable domain EAGVVQSPRYKIIEKKQPVAFWCNPISGHNTLYWYLQNLGQGPELLIRYENEEAVDDSQLPKDRFSAERLKGVDSTLKIQPAELGDSAVYLCANSLVRNTIYFGEGSWLTVV.

Within the sample, this clone is medium-sized. The gene calls are TRBV20-1 and TRBJ2-2, with 9 nucleotides matching TRBD2. CDR1 DFQATT and CDR2 SNEGSKA come from the germline V gene (reference sequence). V dropped 0 bases and J dropped 3; count of bases not matched to a gene: 5. The CDR3 consists of 16 residues. In DNA, the CDR3 is TGCAGTGCTAGAGATTGGACTAGCGACCACACCGGGGAGCTGTTTTTT. Translated, it gives CSARDWTSDHTGELFF.

This clone was observed a few times. The V call is TRBV6-2 or TRBV6-3, the J call TRBJ2-7; 7 bases align to TRBD1. Germline V gives CDR1 MNHEY, CDR2 SVGEGT. J gave up 3 bases and V 2 bases, and 1 base lay outside the gene matches. CDR3 length: 13 residues. The CDR3 sequence is CASSYRDSYEQYF. CDR3 coding DNA: TGTGCCAGCAGTTACCGGGACAGCTACGAGCAGTACTTC.

The chain combines TRBV24-1 with TRBJ2-2; 8 nucleotides agree with TRBD1. J lost 7 bases, V lost 3 bases, and 9 bases had no gene match. This CDR3 has 16 amino acids. CDR1 and CDR2 (germline): KGHDR, SFDVKD. CDR3 in DNA: TGTGCCACCAGTGATCCACGGGGACAGGAACTCGGGGAGCTGTTTTTT. Protein sequence: CATSDPRGQELGELFF.

This clone was seen many times. The genes are TRBV24-1 and TRBJ2-5; D possibly corresponds to TRBD1 (6 bases). CDR3 length equals 14 residues. CDR1 and CDR2 from the germline V gene are KGHDR and SFDVKD. Trimming took 2 bases from V and 4 from J, leaving 10 bases between them. For the CDR3, the DNA is TGTGCCACCAGTGATTCACAGGGCTCAGAGACCCAGTACTTC. Translating gives CATSDSQGSETQYF.

This rearrangement joins TRBV6-1 to TRBJ1-2; D may be TRBD1 (5 bases). The CDR3 contains 13 residues. Germline CDR1 is MNHNS and CDR2 is SASEGT. With 2 bases removed from V and 4 bases from J, the gap between germline ends came to 8 bases. Written as DNA, the CDR3 is TGTGCCAGCAGTGAACGACAGCTCTATGGCTACACCTTC. As protein: CASSERQLYGYTF.

The J gene is TRBJ1-4, the V gene TRBV4-3; D gene unclear. Germline loops: CDR1 LGHNA, CDR2 YSLEER. The V gene lost 0 bases and the J gene lost 13 bases, with 12 bases spanning the gap. The CDR3 consists of 13 residues. This CDR3 reads CASSQDLIRSLFF. The CDR3 coding sequence is TGCGCCAGCAGCCAAGATCTAATCCGGTCACTGTTTTTT.

Ten or more counts support this clone. The gene calls are TRBV5-6 and TRBJ2-7; TRBD1 matches at 7 bases. This CDR3 is 15 amino acids long. Germline CDR1 reads SGHDT; CDR2 reads YYEEEE. Trimming took 1 base from V and 2 from J; bases not matched to a gene: 6. The chain's CDR3 is CASSLLSGGPYEQYF. The CDR3 DNA is TGTGCCAGCAGCTTGTTGTCAGGGGGTCCCTACGAGCAGTACTTC.

The table lists this clone with a few counts. The chain recombines TRBV11-1 with TRBJ2-7; 9 bases are a match to TRBD2. The CDR3 has 17 residues. The germline V gene encodes CDR1 SGHAT and CDR2 FQDESV (reference sequence). V was pared by 3 bases and J by 6 bases, with 15 bases of the junction left unmatched. The CDR3 loop is CASSFDPSKAGGREQYF. The CDR3 DNA sequence: TGTGCCAGCAGCTTTGATCCTTCTAAGGCGGGAGGGCGCGAGCAGTACTTC. The full variable domain, in which reference TRBV11-1 and TRBJ2-7 provide the parts outside the CDR3, is EAEVAQSPRYKITEKSQAVAFWCDPISGHATLYWYRQILGQGPELLVQFQDESVVDDSQLPKDRFSAERLKGVDSTLKIQPAELGDSAMYLCASSFDPSKAGGREQYFGPGTRLTVT.

The count of this clone is one. The chain is built from TRBV11-2 and TRBJ2-1; 11 bases agree with TRBD1. This CDR3 has 16 residues. V lost 5 bases, J lost 3 bases, and 6 bases stayed unmatched. The V gene's germline CDR1 is SGHAT and CDR2 FQNNGV. Here the CDR3 DNA reads TGTGCCAGCAGCCAGAGGACAGGGGGCTTCTACAATGAGCAGTTCTTC. As protein: CASSQRTGGFYNEQFF.

The chain links TRBV20-1 to TRBJ2-1; 10 positions agree with TRBD2. The CDR3 is 15 residues long. The germline V gene has CDR1 DFQATT and CDR2 SNEGSKA (reference sequence). Unmatched junction bases numbered 7, after V lost 2 bases and J lost 6 bases. The CDR3 loop is CSARSLAGDANEQFF. CDR3 DNA sequence: TGCAGTGCTAGAAGCCTAGCGGGAGACGCCAATGAGCAGTTCTTC.

This chain links TRBV28 with TRBJ2-7; TRBD2 matches 8 bases. This CDR3 contains 17 residues. With V trimmed by 6 bases and J by 4 bases, 17 bases remained unmatched. Germline V gene sequence: CDR1 MDHEN, CDR2 SYDVKM. CDR3 in amino acids: CASSSGGVPFGAYEQYF. The CDR3 DNA is TGTGCCAGCAGCTCCGGGGGGGTACCCTTTGGGGCTTACGAGCAGTACTTC.

This clone has a handful of counts. The gene calls are TRBV6-1 and TRBJ1-1; tentative D call: TRBD1 (5 bases). Germline V gene sequence: CDR1 MNHNS, CDR2 SASEGT. This CDR3 comprises 14 residues. V was pared by 5 bases and J by 1 base, with 11 bases between. Here the CDR3 DNA reads TGTGCCAGCAGTTTCGACAGATCGAACACTGAAGCTTTCTTT. This gives the protein CASSFDRSNTEAFF.

This clone showed up just a few times. The CDR3 does not end in the conserved phenylalanine or tryptophan, so this is likely a read error. V and J are TRBV6-1 and TRBJ2-7; TRBD1 aligns across 8 bases. This CDR3 is 15 amino acids long. V gave up 6 bases and J gave up 3 bases; unmatched junction bases: 10. CDR1 is MNHNS, CDR2 SASEGT, per germline. The CDR3 sequence: CASSFLDRVNYEQYL. The CDR3 DNA sequence: TGTGCCAGCAGCTTCTTGGACAGGGTTAACTACGAGCAGTACCTC.

The chain carries TRBV10-3 and TRBJ2-1, with TRBD2 matching 14 bases. V lost 2 bases to trimming and J lost 2 bases; unmatched junction nucleotides: 2. Germline assignment: CDR1 ENHRY and CDR2 SYGVKD. This CDR3 spans 17 amino acids. In DNA form, the CDR3 reads TGTGCCATCAGTGAGACGACTAGCGGGAGGGCCTACAATGAGCAGTTCTTC. This gives the protein CAISETTSGRAYNEQFF.